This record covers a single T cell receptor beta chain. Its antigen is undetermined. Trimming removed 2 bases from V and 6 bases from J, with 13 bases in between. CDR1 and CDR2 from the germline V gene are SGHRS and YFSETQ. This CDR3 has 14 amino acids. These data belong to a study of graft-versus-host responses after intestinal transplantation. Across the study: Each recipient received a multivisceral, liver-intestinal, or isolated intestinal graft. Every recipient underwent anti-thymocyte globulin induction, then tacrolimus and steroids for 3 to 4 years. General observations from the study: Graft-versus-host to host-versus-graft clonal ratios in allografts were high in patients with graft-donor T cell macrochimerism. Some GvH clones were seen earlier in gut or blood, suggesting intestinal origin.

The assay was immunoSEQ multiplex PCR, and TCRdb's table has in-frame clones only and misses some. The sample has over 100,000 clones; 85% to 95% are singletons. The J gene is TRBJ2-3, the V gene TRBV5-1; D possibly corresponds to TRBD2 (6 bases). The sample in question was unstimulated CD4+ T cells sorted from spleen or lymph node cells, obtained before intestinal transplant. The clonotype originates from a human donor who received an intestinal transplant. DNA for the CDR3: TGCGCCAGCAGCTTTGGGGGGAATGGGGATACGCAGTATTTT. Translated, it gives CASSFGGNGDTQYF.